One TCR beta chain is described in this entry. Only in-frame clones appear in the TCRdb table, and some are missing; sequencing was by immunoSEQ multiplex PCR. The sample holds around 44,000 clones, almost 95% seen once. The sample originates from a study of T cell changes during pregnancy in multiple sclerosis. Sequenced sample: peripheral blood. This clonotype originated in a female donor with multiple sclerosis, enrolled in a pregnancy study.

The CDR3 reads CAWRGRDYNEQFF. The DNA of the CDR3 is TGTGCCTGGAGGGGGCGCGACTACAATGAGCAGTTCTTC. The V gene is TRBV30, the J gene TRBJ2-1; a possible D gene is TRBD1 (5 bases). The CDR3 has 13 amino acids. Trimming removed 3 bases from V and 3 bases from J, with 9 bases in between. The germline V gene has CDR1 GTSNPN and CDR2 SVGIG (reference sequence). The variable domain in full, with the rest retrieved from reference TRBV30 and TRBJ2-1, is SQTIHQWPATLVQPVGSPLSLECTVEGTSNPNLYWYRQAAGRGLQLLFYSVGIGQISSEVPQNLSASRPQDRQFILSSKKLLLSDSGFYLCAWRGRDYNEQFFGPGTRLTVL.